This is a list of T cell receptor beta chains from one sample in a study of lung T cells in sarcoidosis with Löfgren's syndrome. In TCRdb, the reads were re-called with MiXCR into one record per CDR3 protein. The sample has fewer than 80,000 distinct CDR3 sequences, over 20% seen once. The specimen sequenced was CD4+ T cells from PBMCs. The source of these receptors is a human donor with sarcoidosis (Löfgren's syndrome or another form), or a control subject (not recorded which). The CDR3 runs from the conserved cysteine through the conserved F or W. The D gene is left open where the match is weak. For some rows the clone size is stated as once, few or many, or as a class when expanded; others skip it.

CDR3 protein,CDR3 DNA,V gene,CDR3 length,clone size,D gene,J gene
CAWSTGGTNTQYF,TGTGCCTGGAGTACGGGAGGGACGAATACGCAGTATTTT,TRBV30,13,NA,TRBD2,TRBJ2-3
CASSATLQETQYF,TGTGCCAGCAGTGCGACACTCCAAGAGACCCAGTACTTC,TRBV2,13,NA,NA,TRBJ2-5
CASSQAPGTGYSPLHF,TGCGCCAGCAGCCAGGCCCCCGGGACAGGGTATTCACCCCTCCACTTT,TRBV4-1,16,few,TRBD1,TRBJ1-6
CASSPRQGAYGYTF,TGTGCCAGCTCACCAAGACAGGGGGCCTATGGCTACACCTTC,TRBV18,14,few,TRBD1,TRBJ1-2
CASSPTNTGELFF,TGCGCCAGCAGTCCGACTAACACCGGGGAGCTGTTTTTT,TRBV10-2,13,NA,NA,TRBJ2-2
CSAKGQVDNSPLHF,TGCAGTGCTAAAGGGCAGGTAGATAATTCACCCCTCCACTTT,TRBV20-1,14,many,NA,TRBJ1-6
CSAPRGSDTEAFF,TGCAGTGCCCCCCGCGGGTCGGACACTGAAGCTTTCTTT,TRBV20-1,13,many,NA,TRBJ1-1
CASSLVSVGNTIYF,TGTGCCAGCAGCTTAGTCAGCGTCGGAAACACCATATATTTT,TRBV7-6,14,NA,NA,TRBJ1-3
CASSFSGSSGEKLFF,TGTGCCAGCAGTTTTTCCGGGTCCTCGGGTGAAAAACTGTTTTTT,TRBV27,15,many,NA,TRBJ1-4
CSGTSGSETQYF,TGCAGTGGGACTAGCGGGAGTGAGACCCAGTACTTC,TRBV20-1,12,many,TRBD2,TRBJ2-5